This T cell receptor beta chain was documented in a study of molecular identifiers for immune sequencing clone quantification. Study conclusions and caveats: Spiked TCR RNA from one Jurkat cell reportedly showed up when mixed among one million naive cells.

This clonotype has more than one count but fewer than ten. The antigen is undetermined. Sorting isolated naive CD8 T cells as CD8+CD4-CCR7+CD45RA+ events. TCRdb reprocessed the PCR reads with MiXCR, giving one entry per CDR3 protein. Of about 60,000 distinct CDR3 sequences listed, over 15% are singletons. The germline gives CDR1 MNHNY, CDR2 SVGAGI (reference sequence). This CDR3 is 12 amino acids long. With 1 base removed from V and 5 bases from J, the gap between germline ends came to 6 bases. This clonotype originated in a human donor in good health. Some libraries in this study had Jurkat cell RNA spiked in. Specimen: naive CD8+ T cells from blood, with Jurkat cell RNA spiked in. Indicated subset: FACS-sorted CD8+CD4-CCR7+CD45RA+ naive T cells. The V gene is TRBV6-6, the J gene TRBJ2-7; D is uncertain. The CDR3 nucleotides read TGTGCCAGCAGTTACTTAGGCAACGAGCAGTACTTC. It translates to CASSYLGNEQYF.